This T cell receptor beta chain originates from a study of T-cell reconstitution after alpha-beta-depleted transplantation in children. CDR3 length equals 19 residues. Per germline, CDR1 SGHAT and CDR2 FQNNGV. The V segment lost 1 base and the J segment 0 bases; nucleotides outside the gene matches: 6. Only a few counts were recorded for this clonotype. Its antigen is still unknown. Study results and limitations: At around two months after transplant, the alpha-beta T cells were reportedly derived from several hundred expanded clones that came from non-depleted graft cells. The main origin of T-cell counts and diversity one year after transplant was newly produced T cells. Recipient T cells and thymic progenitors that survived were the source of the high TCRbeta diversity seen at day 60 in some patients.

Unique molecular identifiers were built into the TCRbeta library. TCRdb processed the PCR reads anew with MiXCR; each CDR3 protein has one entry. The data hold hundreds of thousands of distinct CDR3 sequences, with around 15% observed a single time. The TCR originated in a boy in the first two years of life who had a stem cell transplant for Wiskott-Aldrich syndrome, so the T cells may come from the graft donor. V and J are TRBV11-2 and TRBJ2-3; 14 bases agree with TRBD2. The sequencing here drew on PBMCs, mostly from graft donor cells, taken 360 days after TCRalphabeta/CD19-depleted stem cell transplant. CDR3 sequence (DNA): TGTGCCAGCAGCTTAGTTCGGACTAGCGGGGGGCTTAGCACAGATACGCAGTATTTT. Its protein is CASSLVRTSGGLSTDTQYF.